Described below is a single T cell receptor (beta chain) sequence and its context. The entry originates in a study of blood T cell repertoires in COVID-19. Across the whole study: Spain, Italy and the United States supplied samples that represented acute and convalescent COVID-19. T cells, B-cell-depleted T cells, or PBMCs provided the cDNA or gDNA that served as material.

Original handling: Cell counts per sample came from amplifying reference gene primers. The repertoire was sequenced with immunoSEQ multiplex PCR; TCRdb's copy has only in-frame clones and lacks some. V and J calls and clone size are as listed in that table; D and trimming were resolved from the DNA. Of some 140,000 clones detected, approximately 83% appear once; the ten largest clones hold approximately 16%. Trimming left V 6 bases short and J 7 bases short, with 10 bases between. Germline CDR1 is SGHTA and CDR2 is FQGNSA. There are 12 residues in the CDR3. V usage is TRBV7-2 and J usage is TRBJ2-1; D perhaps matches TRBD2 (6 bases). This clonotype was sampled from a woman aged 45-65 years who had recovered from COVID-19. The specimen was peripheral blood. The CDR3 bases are TGTGCCAGCAGTGCGGACTATAATGAGCAGTTCTTC. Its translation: CASSADYNEQFF. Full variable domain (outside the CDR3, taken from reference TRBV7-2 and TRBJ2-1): GAGVSQSPSNKVTEKGKDVELRCDPISGHTALYWYRQSLGQGLEFLIYFQGNSAPDKSGLPSDRFSAERTGGSVSTLTIQRTQQEDSAVYLCASSADYNEQFFGPGTRLTVL.